The TCR beta chain under discussion was sequenced for a study of OX40 agonist ivuxolimab in advanced cancers. General study points: Dosing at 0.1 to 3.0 mg/kg was accompanied by clonal expansion of CD4+ and CD8+ blood T cells by week 6. CD8+ T cells showed, on average, more clonal expansion than CD4+ cells.

To note about this clone: As yet, its antigen is unknown.

TCRdb keeps only in-frame clones here, not all; method: immunoSEQ multiplex PCR. The data contain tens of thousands of clones, around 90% of them singletons. The CDR3 consists of 12 residues. CDR1 is SGHDN, CDR2 FVKESK, per germline. With 0 bases removed from V and 9 bases from J, the gap between germline ends came to 8 bases. The clonotype comes from an adult with an advanced solid tumor such as melanoma, head and neck, liver or kidney cancer. The chain combines TRBV14 with TRBJ1-2; D unresolved. The sample here was CD4+ or CD8+ T cells sorted from blood, taken in a trial of the OX40 agonist ivuxolimab. The CDR3 coding sequence is TGTGCCAGCAGCCAAGATGTCGGCAGCTACACCTTC. Translated: CASSQDVGSYTF.